Listed below are T cell receptor beta chains from one sample, sequenced in a study of T cell responses to AZD1222 COVID-19 vaccine. Profiled with immunoSEQ multiplex PCR; TCRdb holds only in-frame clones, not every one. Of 150,000 or so clones in the sample, 92% were seen once. Sequences were derived from peripheral blood, sampled 28 days after the second AZD1222 dose. These receptors all stem from an adult who received the AZD1222 COVID-19 vaccine. Each CDR3 is given with its conserved first and last residue. Each record gives: V gene, J gene, CDR3 protein.

>TRBV6-5|TRBJ1-2
CASSYGTGYTF
>TRBV27|TRBJ1-2
CASSIRGHGYTF
>TRBV19|TRBJ1-5
CASSLAVHSNQPQHF
>TRBV3-1/TRBV3-2|TRBJ2-7
CASSQDVQSEQYF
>TRBV3-1/TRBV3-2|TRBJ1-1
CASSQGLTGVSNTEAFF
>TRBV10-3|TRBJ1-1
CAISEKLGGQGSTEAFF
>TRBV6-2/TRBV6-3|TRBJ1-1
CASSFGGSWTEAFF
>TRBV19|TRBJ2-3
CASSRSGSTDTQYF
>TRBV7-2|TRBJ2-1
CASSLVSPKGEQFF
>TRBV15|TRBJ1-2
CATSGGTGGLGYTF
>TRBV11-3|TRBJ2-1
CASGGEFNNEQFF
>TRBV7-9|TRBJ2-3
CASSSGLAGGPQSDTQYF
>TRBV3-1/TRBV3-2|TRBJ2-2
CASSQRPVSTGELFF
>TRBV3-1/TRBV3-2|TRBJ2-5
CASSPGLAGGQTQYF
>TRBV6-5|TRBJ1-1
CASSYIGGSTEAFF
>TRBV6-5|TRBJ1-1
CASRSDTEAFF
>TRBV13|TRBJ1-1
CASSLNLMNTEAFF
>TRBV12-3/TRBV12-4|TRBJ1-2
CASSPLGGDGYTF
>TRBV7-6|TRBJ1-5
CASSLTPQGGNQPQHF
>TRBV6-5|TRBJ1-6
CASHGTIDNSPLHF
>TRBV24-1|TRBJ1-2
CATSDLVDGYTF
>TRBV19|TRBJ2-5
CASSTGGVGETQYF
>TRBV20-1|TRBJ2-3
CSAPEDTQYF
>TRBV6-1|TRBJ2-4
CASSELAGDQNIQYF
>TRBV6-5|TRBJ2-1
CASRLTSGSTQFF
>TRBV5-1|TRBJ1-3
CASSLAMAGGSGNTIYF
>TRBV10-1|TRBJ1-6
CASSEADYNSPLHF
>TRBV7-9|TRBJ2-7
CASSPARGQAYYEQYF
>TRBV30|TRBJ1-1
CAWTGMNTEAFF
>TRBV13|TRBJ2-6
CASSLLRGANVLTF
>TRBV4-2|TRBJ2-3
CASSRELTGGPQDTQYF
>TRBV10-2|TRBJ1-2
CASSELTGGLNYGYTF
>TRBV4-1|TRBJ2-1
CASSQENEQFF
>TRBV29-1|TRBJ2-1
CSAGSDSDLTRHHGQFF
>TRBV5-1|TRBJ2-7
CASSLEVTGSSYEQYF
>TRBV9|TRBJ2-1
CASSQLGEQFF
>TRBV6-1|TRBJ2-2
CASSNGDTGELFF
>TRBV28|TRBJ2-1
CASSPARLAGELYEQFF
>TRBV20-1|TRBJ1-5
CSARVGQPQHF
>TRBV3-1/TRBV3-2|TRBJ2-7
CASSMRTGGYEQYF
>TRBV3-1/TRBV3-2|TRBJ1-2
CASSQDRAYGYTF
>TRBV29-1|TRBJ1-2
CSVSTGTQSSNYGYTF
>TRBV11-2|TRBJ1-6
CASSSGDRGDSPLHF
>TRBV7-8|TRBJ1-3
CASSPRGPQVSGNTIYF
>TRBV4-1|TRBJ2-7
CASSPLQGLSYEQYF
>TRBV4-1|TRBJ1-1
CASSLDGLNTEAFF
>TRBV5-1|TRBJ2-2
CASSPTRSGAGELFF